These 14 T cell receptor beta chains were sequenced from one sample in a study of CD8 T cells in ankylosing spondylitis. The antigens for these receptors are not known. Each CDR3 protein gets one entry after TCRdb re-called the 5' RACE reads with MiXCR. The data show roughly 700,000 distinct CDR3 sequences, under 20% seen once. Study observations and caveats: What appeared characteristic of ankylosing spondylitis blood was a TCR beta motif of eight highly homologous variants.

The specimen was blood, either unsorted or a sorted T cell fraction (not recorded which). The receptor set was obtained from a male donor with ankylosing spondylitis.

The chain recombines TRBV28 with TRBJ2-2; 7 bases are shared with TRBD1. CDR3 size: 15 residues. Per germline, CDR1 MDHEN and CDR2 SYDVKM. Trimming cost V 7 bases and J 3 bases; bases outside gene matches: 8. This chain's CDR3 is CASTLLGGDTGELFF. The CDR3 DNA is TGTGCCAGCACCCTTTTAGGGGGCGACACCGGGGAGCTGTTTTTT.

The chain joins TRBV7-2 to TRBJ2-1, with 10 bases that match TRBD2. Germline CDR1 is SGHTA and CDR2 is FQGNSA. The junction had 6 bases not matched to a gene; V was cut back by 1 base and J by 3 bases. CDR3 size: 17 residues. The CDR3 sequence is CASSLGQREGLYNEQFF. The DNA for the CDR3 is TGTGCCAGCAGCTTAGGTCAGCGGGAGGGCCTCTACAATGAGCAGTTCTTC.

The genes are TRBV12-3 or TRBV12-4 and TRBJ1-2; 7 positions agree with TRBD1. The length of the CDR3 is 15 residues. The V and J ends lost 1 base and 8 bases, in that order; junction bases with no gene match: 10. Written as DNA, the CDR3 is TGTGCCAGCAGTTTAGGCCGGGACAGCCTATCAGGCTACACCTTC. The encoded protein is CASSLGRDSLSGYTF.

V usage is TRBV6-4 and J usage is TRBJ2-1; 9 positions match TRBD2. The CDR3 extends over 15 amino acids. After removal of 3 bases from V and 8 bases from J, the junction contained 8 bases not matched to a gene. Germline V gene lookup returns CDR1 MRHNA and CDR2 SNTAGT. The CDR3 here is CASSEIAGDPHEQFF. The CDR3 coding sequence is TGTGCCAGCAGTGAAATAGCGGGAGACCCGCATGAGCAGTTCTTC.

The chain joins TRBV12-3 or TRBV12-4 to TRBJ1-2; D unclear. The germline V and J ends were trimmed by 6 bases and 0 bases, with 8 bases remaining between them. The CDR3 length is 13 residues. CDR3 region: CASRESANYGYTF. CDR3 coding DNA: TGTGCCAGCAGGGAATCAGCTAACTATGGCTACACCTTC.

J is TRBJ2-7 and V is TRBV19; D perhaps matches TRBD1 (6 bases). The germline V and J ends were trimmed by 1 base and 4 bases, with 11 bases remaining between them. This CDR3 region has 14 residues. Germline V gives CDR1 LNHDA, CDR2 SQIVND (reference sequence). The CDR3: CASSIGAGEYEQYF. The CDR3 nucleotides read TGTGCCAGTAGTATAGGGGCAGGGGAATACGAGCAGTACTTC.

The gene calls are TRBV3-1 and TRBJ1-3; possibly TRBD1 for D (6 bases). V was clipped by 4 bases and J by 4 bases, with 11 bases between them. The CDR3 sequence is 14 residues long. Germline V gene data show CDR1 as LGHDT and CDR2 as YNNKEL (reference sequence). DNA of the CDR3: TGTGCCAGCAGCCGACAGGTACTGGGAAACACCATATATTTT. Residues: CASSRQVLGNTIYF.

CDR3 in amino acids: CASSPQGAKETQYF. For the CDR3, the DNA is TGTGCCAGCTCACCACAGGGGGCGAAAGAGACCCAGTACTTC. The chain combines TRBV18 with TRBJ2-5, with TRBD1 matching 7 bases. V dropped 1 base and J dropped 3; count of bases not matched to a gene: 2. CDR1 and CDR2 (germline): KGHSH, LQKENI. This CDR3 has 14 amino acids.

This clonotype occurred once. The chain combines TRBV6-1 with TRBJ1-5; the match to TRBD1 covers 10 bases. The junction had 1 base not matched to a gene; V was cut back by 3 bases and J by 5 bases. The CDR3 is 14 residues long. Germline V CDR1 and CDR2: MNHNS, SASEGT. The CDR3 DNA follows: TGTGCCAGCAGTGAGGGACAGGGGCATCAGCCCCAGCATTTT. Translated, it gives CASSEGQGHQPQHF.

The rearrangement uses TRBV29-1 and TRBJ2-1; no definite D call. Germline CDR1 is SQVTM and CDR2 is ANQGSEA. V gave up 1 base and J gave up 0 bases, with 10 bases separating them. The CDR3 is made up of 15 amino acids. In DNA form, the CDR3 reads TGCAGCGTTGAAGGTACTAATCTCTCCTACAATGAGCAGTTCTTC. Protein: CSVEGTNLSYNEQFF.

The chain is built from TRBV20-1 and TRBJ1-4; D is unclear. This CDR3 spans 15 amino acids. V was clipped by 1 base and J by 1 base, with 10 bases between them. The V gene's germline CDR1 is DFQATT and CDR2 SNEGSKA (reference sequence). The CDR3 sequence is CSARAMGRTNEKLFF. The CDR3 DNA reads as TGCAGTGCTAGAGCCATGGGGAGAACTAATGAAAAACTGTTTTTT.

The chain joins TRBV18 to TRBJ2-7; D is undetermined. Trimming shortened V by 5 bases and J by 7 bases, and 9 bases separated the two germline ends. CDR3 length: 11 residues. Germline loops: CDR1 KGHSH, CDR2 LQKENI. The CDR3 loop is CASSNDWEQYF. The CDR3 DNA follows: TGTGCCAGCTCAAACGACTGGGAGCAGTACTTC.

This clonotype has ten or more counts. V and J are TRBV12-3 or TRBV12-4 and TRBJ2-5; 7 bases match TRBD2. This CDR3 spans 14 amino acids. Trimming removed 4 bases from V and 5 bases from J; junction bases left unmatched: 7. The CDR3 nucleotides are TGTGCCAGCAGTTACGGGAGGACGGGTGAGACCCAGTACTTC. As protein: CASSYGRTGETQYF.

This clonotype has a handful of counts. The chain recombines TRBV20-1 with TRBJ1-2; possible D gene TRBD1, 6 bases. Germline values: CDR1 DFQATT, CDR2 SNEGSKA (reference sequence). The CDR3 runs 13 residues. Deletions cut 6 bases from V and 6 bases from J, with 17 bases between. The CDR3 here is CSAQPPGQHGYTF. As DNA, the CDR3 is TGCAGTGCACAACCCCCTGGACAGCATGGCTACACCTTC.